This TCR beta chain was retrieved from a study of lymphopenia after photon versus proton radiotherapy (dated by TCRdb to between 2018 and 2021). With respect to the entire study: Photon and proton radiation therapy were compared by the study for their immunological effects in patients with gastrointestinal tumors who developed high-grade lymphopenia. A cohort of some 22 patients with gastrointestinal tumors who received either photon or proton therapy and subsequently developed lymphopenia was included. The study aimed to characterize how the two radiation modalities differ in their impact on the immune system. Broader findings and caveats from the paper: The authors looked at the survival association only in patients who died, and they framed better survival with proton therapy as a possibility rather than a demonstrated result. Relative stability during treatment was observed in proton-treated patients, whereas loss of naive T cells and TCR diversity and gain of effector/memory populations were observed in photon-treated patients. Across the cohort, among patients who died, a greater drop in TCR diversity after the nadir was inversely correlated with overall survival time. After the lymphocyte count nadir, repertoires from photon-treated patients showed oligoclonal expansion, particularly of CD8+ Temra cells, and this expansion drove the decline in diversity.

About this clone itself: This receptor's antigen is unknown. Per-nucleotide qualities are absent, and no much larger clonotype sits a single base away.

The CDR3 holds 15 amino acids from the cysteine to the phenylalanine. Only CDR3 DNA remains: 45 bases, in frame from the first base. As encoded in the germline V gene, CDR1 is SGHTS while CDR2 is YDEGEE. V lost 4 bases and J lost 2 bases, and the count of bases not matched to a germline gene is 8. Library prep was done by the immunoSEQ multiplex PCR assay. Alongside multiparametric flow cytometry, deep sequencing of rearranged TCR beta loci was used to profile the T cell repertoires. TCRdb took this table from immuneACCESS and kept in-frame rearrangements with V and J called. Such tables lack part of the clones; where checked against another copy, unresolved V genes explain under half of the gap, and the rest is unexplained. In all, the sample holds 70,000 to 95,000 clones, and 80% to 90% of those were seen once. Around 1.5% of the sample is held by the ten biggest clonotypes.

Sequences were derived from peripheral blood, sampled from a patient treated with proton-based radiotherapy. The sequence came from a man between 60 and 75 years old with pancreatic cancer. The V and J segments used are TRBV5-8 and TRBJ2-7, and TRBD2 matches 8 of the central bases. DNA sequence: TGTGCCAGCAGCGGAGCGGGGGTTGTGCCCTACGAGCAGTACTTC. Its translation is CASSGAGVVPYEQYF.